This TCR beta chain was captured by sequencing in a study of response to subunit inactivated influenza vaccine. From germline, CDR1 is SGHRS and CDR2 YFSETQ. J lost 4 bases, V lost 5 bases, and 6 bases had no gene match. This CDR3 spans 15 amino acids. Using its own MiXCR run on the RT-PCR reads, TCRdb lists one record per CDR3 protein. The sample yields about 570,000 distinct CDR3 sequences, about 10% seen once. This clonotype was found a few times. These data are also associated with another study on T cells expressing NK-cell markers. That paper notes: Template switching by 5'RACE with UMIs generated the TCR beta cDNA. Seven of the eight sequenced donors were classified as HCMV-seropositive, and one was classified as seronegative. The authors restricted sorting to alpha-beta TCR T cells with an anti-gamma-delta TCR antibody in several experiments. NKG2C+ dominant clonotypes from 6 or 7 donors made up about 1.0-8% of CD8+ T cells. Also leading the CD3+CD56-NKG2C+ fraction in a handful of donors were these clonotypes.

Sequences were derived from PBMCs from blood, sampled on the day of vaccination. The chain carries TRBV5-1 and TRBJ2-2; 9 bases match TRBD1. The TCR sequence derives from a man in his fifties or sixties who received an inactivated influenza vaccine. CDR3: CASRYRGLSTGELFF. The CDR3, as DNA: TGCGCCAGCAGATACAGGGGGCTTTCCACCGGGGAGCTGTTTTTT.